These 2 T cell receptor beta chains were all obtained from the same sample, sequenced in a study of CD8 T cells in ankylosing spondylitis. TCRdb re-called the 5' RACE reads with MiXCR, one entry per CDR3 protein. Of some 840,000 distinct CDR3 sequences listed, 12% are singletons. Antigens of these TCRs are unknown. The study, taken as a whole, reports: Characteristic of ankylosing spondylitis blood, it appeared, was a TCR beta motif comprising roughly eight highly homologous variants.

What was sequenced was blood, either unsorted or a sorted T cell fraction (not recorded which). These receptors were taken from a male donor with ankylosing spondylitis.

The chain links TRBV6-2 or TRBV6-3 to TRBJ2-1; possibly TRBD2 for D (5 bases). Trimming took off 6 bases at V and 7 bases at J, with 13 bases between the two ends. This CDR3 is 13 amino acids long. The germline CDR1 and CDR2 sequences are MNHEY and SVGEGT. The CDR3 DNA is TGTGCCAGCAGCACTGCGAGAGGGAATGAGCAGTTCTTC. Amino acids: CASSTARGNEQFF.

This clonotype showed up just a few times. The chain employs TRBV5-1 and TRBJ2-7; 9 nucleotides match TRBD1. V was pared by 3 bases and J by 5 bases, with 3 bases of the junction left unmatched. The germline V gene encodes CDR1 SGHRS and CDR2 YFSETQ. The length of the CDR3 is 13 residues. The CDR3 loop is CASSSGQGNEQYF. CDR3 nucleotides: TGCGCCAGCAGCTCGGGACAGGGTAACGAGCAGTACTTC. Drawing the rest from reference TRBV5-1 and TRBJ2-7, the complete variable domain is KAGVTQTPRYLIKTRGQQVTLSCSPISGHRSVSWYQQTPGQGLQFLFEYFSETQRNKGNFPGRFSGRQFSNSRSEMNVSTLELGDSALYLCASSSGQGNEQYFGPGTRLTVT.